The rows below give T cell receptor beta chains drawn from one sample of a study of CD8+CD57+ T cells in acquired aplastic anemia. TCRdb passed the reads through MiXCR, listing each CDR3 protein once. Among 250,000 to 350,000 distinct CDR3 sequences listed, 56% were seen once. The sequencing input was sorted CD4+, CD8+, or CD8+CD57+ T cells (not recorded which) from PBMCs. These receptors came from a human donor with aplastic anemia. CDR3s include the opening cysteine and the closing phenylalanine or tryptophan. D genes are given only for firm matches. Some rows have no size entry. The others give once, few or many, or a class for an expanded clone.

D gene: TRBD1; J gene: TRBJ1-1; V gene: TRBV20-1; clone size: once; CDR3 protein: CSATPRTGTGLAFF; CDR3 DNA: TGCAGTGCCACCCCGAGGACCGGGACAGGGTTAGCTTTCTTT
D gene: NA; J gene: TRBJ2-5; V gene: TRBV9; clone size: NA; CDR3 protein: CASTLGTSSWETQYF; CDR3 DNA: TGTGCCAGCACCCTTGGGACATCGTCATGGGAGACCCAGTACTTC
D gene: TRBD2; J gene: TRBJ2-7; V gene: TRBV7-2; clone size: few; CDR3 protein: CASSAASGLAHEQYF; CDR3 DNA: TGTGCCAGCAGCGCAGCTAGCGGCCTAGCCCACGAGCAGTACTTC
D gene: NA; J gene: TRBJ2-7; V gene: TRBV2; clone size: NA; CDR3 protein: CASSEASFPEQYF; CDR3 DNA: TGTGCCAGCAGTGAAGCGTCTTTCCCCGAGCAGTACTTC
D gene: NA; J gene: TRBJ2-7; V gene: TRBV7-2; clone size: few; CDR3 protein: CASSLVSGTSYEQYF; CDR3 DNA: TGTGCCAGCAGCTTAGTTAGCGGAACCTCCTACGAGCAGTACTTC
D gene: NA; J gene: TRBJ1-1; V gene: TRBV24-1; clone size: NA; CDR3 protein: CATSDGINTEAFF; CDR3 DNA: TGTGCCACCAGTGACGGGATTAACACTGAAGCTTTCTTT
D gene: NA; J gene: TRBJ1-2; V gene: TRBV7-9; clone size: many; CDR3 protein: CASSLASQGVVGYTF; CDR3 DNA: TGTGCCAGCAGCTTAGCGTCACAGGGAGTAGTTGGCTACACCTTC
D gene: NA; J gene: TRBJ2-1; V gene: TRBV7-3; clone size: many; CDR3 protein: CASSLRRGAAIDEQFF; CDR3 DNA: TGTGCCAGCAGCTTAAGGAGGGGCGCGGCGATCGATGAGCAGTTCTTC
D gene: TRBD1; J gene: TRBJ1-1; V gene: TRBV6-6; clone size: many; CDR3 protein: CASRLTPGQDEAFF; CDR3 DNA: TGTGCCAGCAGACTCACCCCGGGACAGGATGAAGCTTTCTTT
D gene: NA; J gene: TRBJ1-2; V gene: TRBV5-5; clone size: NA; CDR3 protein: CASSLPGAREVGYTF; CDR3 DNA: TGTGCCAGCAGCTTACCGGGGGCAAGGGAAGTCGGCTACACCTTC
D gene: TRBD1; J gene: TRBJ1-5; V gene: TRBV7-6; clone size: NA; CDR3 protein: CASSYRRDRANQPQHF; CDR3 DNA: TGTGCCAGCAGTTACCGCCGGGACAGGGCCAATCAGCCCCAGCATTTT
D gene: NA; J gene: TRBJ1-1; V gene: TRBV9; clone size: NA; CDR3 protein: CASRRTEFNTEAFF; CDR3 DNA: TGTGCCAGCAGACGGACAGAGTTTAACACTGAAGCTTTCTTT
D gene: TRBD2; J gene: TRBJ2-3; V gene: TRBV7-2; clone size: NA; CDR3 protein: CASSFRGGRTDTQYF; CDR3 DNA: TGTGCCAGCAGCTTTCGGGGGGGCCGGACAGATACGCAGTATTTT
D gene: TRBD2; J gene: TRBJ2-5; V gene: TRBV4-3; clone size: NA; CDR3 protein: CASSQGVSGGETQYF; CDR3 DNA: TGCGCCAGCAGCCAAGGGGTTAGCGGGGGAGAGACCCAGTACTTC
D gene: NA; J gene: TRBJ2-6; V gene: TRBV20-1; clone size: few; CDR3 protein: CSARGSSGANVLTF; CDR3 DNA: TGCAGTGCTAGAGGGTCGTCTGGGGCCAACGTCCTGACTTTC